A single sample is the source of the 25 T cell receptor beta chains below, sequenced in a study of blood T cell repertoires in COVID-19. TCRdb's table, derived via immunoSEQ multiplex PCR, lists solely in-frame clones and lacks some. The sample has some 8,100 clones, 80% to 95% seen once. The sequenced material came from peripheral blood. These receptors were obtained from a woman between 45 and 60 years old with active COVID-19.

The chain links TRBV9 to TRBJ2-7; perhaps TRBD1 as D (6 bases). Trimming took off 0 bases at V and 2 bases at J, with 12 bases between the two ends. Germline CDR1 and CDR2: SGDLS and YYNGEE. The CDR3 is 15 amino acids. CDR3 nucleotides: TGTGCCAGCAGCGTAGGGGGACATAGCCCCTACGAGCAGTACTTC. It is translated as CASSVGGHSPYEQYF.

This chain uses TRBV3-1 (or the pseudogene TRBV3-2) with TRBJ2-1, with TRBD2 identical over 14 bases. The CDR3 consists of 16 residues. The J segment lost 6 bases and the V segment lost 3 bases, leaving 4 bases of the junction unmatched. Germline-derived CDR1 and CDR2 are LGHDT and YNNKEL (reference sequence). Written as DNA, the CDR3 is TGTGCCAGCAGCCAGGCGACTAGCGGGAGGGTCAATGAGCAGTTCTTC. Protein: CASSQATSGRVNEQFF.

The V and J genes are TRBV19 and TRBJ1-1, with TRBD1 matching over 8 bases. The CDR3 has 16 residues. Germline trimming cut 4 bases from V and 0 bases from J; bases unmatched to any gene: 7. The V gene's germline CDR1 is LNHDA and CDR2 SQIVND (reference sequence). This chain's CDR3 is CASSTGTGIMNTEAFF. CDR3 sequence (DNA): TGTGCCAGTAGTACGGGGACAGGCATCATGAACACTGAAGCTTTCTTT.

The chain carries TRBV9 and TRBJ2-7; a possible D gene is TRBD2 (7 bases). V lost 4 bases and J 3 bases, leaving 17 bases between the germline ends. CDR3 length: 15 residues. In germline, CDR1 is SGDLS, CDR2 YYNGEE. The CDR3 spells CASSPSTGTNYEQYF. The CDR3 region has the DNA TGTGCCAGCAGCCCGAGCACAGGGACTAACTACGAGCAGTACTTC.

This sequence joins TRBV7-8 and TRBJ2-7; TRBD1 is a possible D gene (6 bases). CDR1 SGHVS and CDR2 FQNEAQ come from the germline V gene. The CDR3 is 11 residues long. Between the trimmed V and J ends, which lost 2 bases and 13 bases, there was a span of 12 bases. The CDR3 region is CASSLRDRTYF. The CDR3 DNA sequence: TGTGCCAGCAGCTTACGTGACAGGACCTACTTC.

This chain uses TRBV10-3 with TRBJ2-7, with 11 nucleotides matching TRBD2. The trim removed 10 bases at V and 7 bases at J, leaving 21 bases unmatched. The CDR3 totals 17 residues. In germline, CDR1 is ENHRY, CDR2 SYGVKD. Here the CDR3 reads CATSGGRGSGRAWEQYF. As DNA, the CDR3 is TGTGCCACGAGTGGGGGGCGAGGTAGCGGGAGGGCGTGGGAGCAGTACTTC.

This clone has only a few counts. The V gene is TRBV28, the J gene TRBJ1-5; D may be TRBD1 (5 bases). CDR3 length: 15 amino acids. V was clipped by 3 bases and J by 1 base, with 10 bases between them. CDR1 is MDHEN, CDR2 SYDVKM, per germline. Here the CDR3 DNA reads TGTGCCAGCAGTTTCTTGCAGGGCAGCAATCAGCCCCAGCATTTT. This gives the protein CASSFLQGSNQPQHF. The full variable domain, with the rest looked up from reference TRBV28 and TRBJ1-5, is DVKVTQSSRYLVKRTGEKVFLECVQDMDHENMFWYRQDPGLGLRLIYFSYDVKMKEKGDIPEGYSVSREKKERFSLILESASTNQTSMYLCASSFLQGSNQPQHFGDGTRLSIL.

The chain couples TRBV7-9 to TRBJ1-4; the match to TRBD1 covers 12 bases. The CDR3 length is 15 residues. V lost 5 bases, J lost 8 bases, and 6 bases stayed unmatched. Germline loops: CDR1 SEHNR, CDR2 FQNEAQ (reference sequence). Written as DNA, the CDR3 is TGTGCCAGCAGCCCCGGGACAGGGGGCGTCGAAAAACTGTTTTTT. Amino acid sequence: CASSPGTGGVEKLFF.

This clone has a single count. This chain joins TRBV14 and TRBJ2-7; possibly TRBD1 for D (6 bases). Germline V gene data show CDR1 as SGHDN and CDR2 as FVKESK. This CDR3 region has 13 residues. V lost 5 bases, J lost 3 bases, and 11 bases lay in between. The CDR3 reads CASSWTDRYEQYF. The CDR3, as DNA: TGTGCCAGCAGCTGGACAGACCGCTACGAGCAGTACTTC.

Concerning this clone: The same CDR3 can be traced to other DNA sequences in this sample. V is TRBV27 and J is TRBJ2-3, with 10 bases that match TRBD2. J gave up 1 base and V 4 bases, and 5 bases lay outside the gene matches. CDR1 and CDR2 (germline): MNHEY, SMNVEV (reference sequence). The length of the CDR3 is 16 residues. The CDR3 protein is CASSSRLAGGTDTQYF. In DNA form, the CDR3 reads TGTGCCAGCAGTTCCAGACTAGCGGGTGGCACAGATACGCAGTATTTT.

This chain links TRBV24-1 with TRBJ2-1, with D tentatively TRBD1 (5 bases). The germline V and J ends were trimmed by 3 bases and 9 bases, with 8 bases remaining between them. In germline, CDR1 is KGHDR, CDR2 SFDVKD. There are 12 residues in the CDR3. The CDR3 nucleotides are TGTGCCACCAGTGATGTGACAGCTGAGCAGTTCTTC. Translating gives CATSDVTAEQFF.

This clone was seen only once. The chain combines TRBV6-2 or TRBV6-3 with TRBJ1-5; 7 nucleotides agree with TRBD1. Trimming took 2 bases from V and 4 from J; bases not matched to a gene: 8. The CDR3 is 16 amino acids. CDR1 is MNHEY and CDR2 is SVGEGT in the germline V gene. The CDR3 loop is CASSYIAGGSNQPQHF. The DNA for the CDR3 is TGTGCCAGCAGTTACATAGCAGGGGGAAGTAATCAGCCCCAGCATTTT.

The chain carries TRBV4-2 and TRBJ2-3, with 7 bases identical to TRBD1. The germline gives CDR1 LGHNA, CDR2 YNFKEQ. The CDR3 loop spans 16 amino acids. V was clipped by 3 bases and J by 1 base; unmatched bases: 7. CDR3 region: CASSQGGQVGTDTQYF. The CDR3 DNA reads TGTGCCAGCAGCCAGGGCGGACAGGTCGGCACAGATACGCAGTATTTT.

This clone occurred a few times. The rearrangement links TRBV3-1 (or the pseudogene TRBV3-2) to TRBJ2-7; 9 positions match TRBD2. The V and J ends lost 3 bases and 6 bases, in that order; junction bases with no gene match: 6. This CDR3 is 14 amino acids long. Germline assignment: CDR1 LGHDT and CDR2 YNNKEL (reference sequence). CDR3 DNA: TGTGCCAGCAGCCAGGGACTAGCACCGGGCGAGCAGTACTTC. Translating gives CASSQGLAPGEQYF.

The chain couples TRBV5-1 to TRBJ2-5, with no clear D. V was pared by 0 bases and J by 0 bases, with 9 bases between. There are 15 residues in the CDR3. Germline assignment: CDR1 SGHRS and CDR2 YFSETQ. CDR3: CASSLGVADQETQYF. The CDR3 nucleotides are TGCGCCAGCAGCTTGGGGGTAGCAGACCAAGAGACCCAGTACTTC. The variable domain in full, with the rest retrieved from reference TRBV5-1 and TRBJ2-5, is KAGVTQTPRYLIKTRGQQVTLSCSPISGHRSVSWYQQTPGQGLQFLFEYFSETQRNKGNFPGRFSGRQFSNSRSEMNVSTLELGDSALYLCASSLGVADQETQYFGPGTRLLVL.

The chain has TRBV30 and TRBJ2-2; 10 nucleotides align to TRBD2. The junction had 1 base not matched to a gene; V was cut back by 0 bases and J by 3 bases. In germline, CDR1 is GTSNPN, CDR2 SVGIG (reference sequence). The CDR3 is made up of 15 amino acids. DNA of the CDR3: TGTGCCTGGAGTGTTGGGACTAGCGACACCGGGGAGCTGTTTTTT. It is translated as CAWSVGTSDTGELFF. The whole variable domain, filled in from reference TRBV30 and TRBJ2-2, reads SQTIHQWPATLVQPVGSPLSLECTVEGTSNPNLYWYRQAAGRGLQLLFYSVGIGQISSEVPQNLSASRPQDRQFILSSKKLLLSDSGFYLCAWSVGTSDTGELFFGEGSRLTVL.

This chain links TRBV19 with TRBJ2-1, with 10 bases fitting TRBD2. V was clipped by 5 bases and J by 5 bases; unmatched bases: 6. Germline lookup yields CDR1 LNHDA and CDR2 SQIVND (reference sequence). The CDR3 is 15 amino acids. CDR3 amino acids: CASSESGRENNEQFF. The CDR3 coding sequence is TGTGCCAGTAGTGAAAGCGGGAGGGAGAACAATGAGCAGTTCTTC.

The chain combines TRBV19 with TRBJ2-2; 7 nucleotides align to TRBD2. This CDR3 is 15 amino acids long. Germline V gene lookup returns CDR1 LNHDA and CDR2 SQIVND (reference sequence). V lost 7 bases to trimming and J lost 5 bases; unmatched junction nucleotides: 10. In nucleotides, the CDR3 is TGTGCCAGTACCCCCGCGGGAGTTGGTACCGGGGAGCTGTTTTTT. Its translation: CASTPAGVGTGELFF.

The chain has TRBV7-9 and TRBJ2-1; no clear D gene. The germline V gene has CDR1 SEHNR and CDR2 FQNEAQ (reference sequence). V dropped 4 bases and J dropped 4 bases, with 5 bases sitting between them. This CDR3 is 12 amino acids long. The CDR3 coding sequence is TGTGCCAGCAGCTCGGAGTACAATGAGCAGTTCTTC. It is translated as CASSSEYNEQFF.

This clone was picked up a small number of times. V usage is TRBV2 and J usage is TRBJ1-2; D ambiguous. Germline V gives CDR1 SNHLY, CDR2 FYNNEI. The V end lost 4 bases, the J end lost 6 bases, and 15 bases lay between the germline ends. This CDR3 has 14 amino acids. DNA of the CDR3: TGTGCCAGCAGTGGGCTATCAGGTTCAGATGGCTACACCTTC. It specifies CASSGLSGSDGYTF. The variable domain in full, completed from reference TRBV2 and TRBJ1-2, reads EPEVTQTPSHQVTQMGQEVILRCVPISNHLYFYWYRQILGQKVEFLVSFYNNEISEKSEIFDDQFSVERPDGSNFTLKIRSTKLEDSAMYFCASSGLSGSDGYTFGSGTRLTVV.

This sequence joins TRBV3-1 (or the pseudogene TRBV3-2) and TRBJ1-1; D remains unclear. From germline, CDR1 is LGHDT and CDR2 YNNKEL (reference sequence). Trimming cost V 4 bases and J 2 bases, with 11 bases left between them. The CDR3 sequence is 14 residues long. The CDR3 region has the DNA TGTGCCAGCAGCCCTGCAGGCGCAAACACTGAAGCTTTCTTT. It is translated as CASSPAGANTEAFF.

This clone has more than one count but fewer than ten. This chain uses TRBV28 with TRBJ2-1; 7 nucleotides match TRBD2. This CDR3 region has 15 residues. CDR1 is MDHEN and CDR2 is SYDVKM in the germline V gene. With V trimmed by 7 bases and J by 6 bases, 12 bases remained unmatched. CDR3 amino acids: CASTRPGLSGNEQFF. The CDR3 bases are TGTGCCAGCACCAGACCGGGACTATCGGGCAATGAGCAGTTCTTC.

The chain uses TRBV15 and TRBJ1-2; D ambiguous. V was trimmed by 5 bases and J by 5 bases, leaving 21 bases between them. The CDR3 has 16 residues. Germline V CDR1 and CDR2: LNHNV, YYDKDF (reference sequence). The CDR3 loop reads CATSPSPAGSGYGYTF. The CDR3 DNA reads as TGTGCCACCAGCCCATCCCCGGCGGGTAGTGGATATGGCTACACCTTC.

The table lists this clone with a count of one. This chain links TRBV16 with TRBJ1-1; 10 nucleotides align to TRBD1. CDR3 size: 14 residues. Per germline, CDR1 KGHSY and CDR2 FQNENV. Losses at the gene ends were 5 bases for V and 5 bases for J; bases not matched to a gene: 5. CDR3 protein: CASSARQGATEAFF. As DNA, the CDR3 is TGTGCCAGCAGCGCGCGACAGGGGGCGACTGAAGCTTTCTTT.

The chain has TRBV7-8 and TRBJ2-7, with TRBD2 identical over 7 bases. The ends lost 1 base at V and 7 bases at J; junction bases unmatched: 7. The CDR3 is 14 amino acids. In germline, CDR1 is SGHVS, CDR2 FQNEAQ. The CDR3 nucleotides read TGTGCCAGCAGCTTAGGGTCGCGGGAGAGAGAGCAGTACTTC. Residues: CASSLGSREREQYF.